Following are 28 T cell receptor beta chains from one sample sequenced in a study of cytomegalovirus exposure and HLA in healthy donors. With 60 Vbeta and 13 Jbeta primers, the PCR was carried out. TCRdb keeps only in-frame clones here, not all; method: immunoSEQ multiplex PCR. The sample records fewer than 250,000 clones, more than 70% being singletons. Sequencing was carried out using PBMCs. These receptors were obtained from a man in his forties in good health and CMV-seropositive.

J is TRBJ1-6 and V is TRBV27; 10 bases agree with TRBD1. The V segment lost 6 bases and the J segment 10 bases; nucleotides outside the gene matches: 6. The length of the CDR3 is 14 residues. Germline V gene data show CDR1 as MNHEY and CDR2 as SMNVEV (reference sequence). The CDR3 coding sequence is TGTGCCAGCAGCCTGGACAGGGGGAACTCACCCCTCCACTTT. It codes for CASSLDRGNSPLHF.

The rearrangement uses TRBV2 and TRBJ1-2; D gene ambiguous. This CDR3 region has 16 residues. Germline CDR1 is SNHLY and CDR2 is FYNNEI. Between the trimmed V and J ends, which lost 2 bases and 6 bases, there was a span of 19 bases. Here the CDR3 reads CASSEYSGSTSHGYTF. CDR3 coding DNA: TGTGCCAGCAGTGAATATTCCGGGAGCACATCTCATGGCTACACCTTC.

The chain is built from TRBV19 and TRBJ1-3; D gene uncertain. V gave up 6 bases and J gave up 4 bases, with 10 bases separating them. The CDR3 spans 13 residues. From germline, CDR1 is LNHDA and CDR2 SQIVND (reference sequence). CDR3: CASRYSSGNTIYF. CDR3 coding DNA: TGTGCCAGTAGATACAGTTCCGGAAACACCATATATTTT.

V gene TRBV14 combines with J gene TRBJ1-1; TRBD1 is a possible D gene (6 bases). This CDR3 is built from 14 residues. Trimming took 2 bases from V and 4 from J, leaving 11 bases between them. CDR1 SGHDN and CDR2 FVKESK come from the germline V gene. CDR3: CASSQIHRVTEAFF. As DNA, the CDR3 is TGTGCCAGCAGCCAAATCCACAGGGTCACTGAAGCTTTCTTT.

This chain links TRBV5-8 with TRBJ2-1, with 11 bases lining up with TRBD2. The trim removed 0 bases at V and 7 bases at J, leaving 3 bases unmatched. Germline loops: CDR1 SGHTS, CDR2 YDEGEE. CDR3 size: 15 residues. CDR3 protein: CASSLVAGGRNEQFF. The DNA of the CDR3 is TGTGCCAGCAGCTTGGTAGCGGGAGGGCGTAATGAGCAGTTCTTC.

In this sample, this clone turned up a few times. The chain is built from TRBV19 and TRBJ2-7, with TRBD1 identical over 8 bases. The trim removed 5 bases at V and 2 bases at J, leaving 8 bases unmatched. The germline gives CDR1 LNHDA, CDR2 SQIVND (reference sequence). The CDR3 consists of 15 residues. CDR3 amino acids: CASSSQGVQTYEQYF. CDR3 nucleotides: TGTGCCAGTAGTTCACAGGGGGTGCAAACCTACGAGCAGTACTTC.

A word on this clone: An end of the junction does not agree with germline; a read error may underlie this. The chain employs TRBV7-7 and TRBJ2-5, with D perhaps matching TRBD2 (7 bases). Germline assignment: CDR1 SSHAT and CDR2 FNYEAQ (reference sequence). The CDR3 length is 14 residues. CDR3 residues: CASSLLGGDETQYF. Written as DNA, the CDR3 is TGTGCTAGCAGCTTATTAGGGGGGGATGAGACCCAGTACTTC.

The chain links TRBV28 to TRBJ1-1, with D tentatively TRBD1 (5 bases). The CDR3 is made up of 12 amino acids. The V and J ends lost 6 bases and 4 bases respectively, with 9 bases between them. CDR1 is MDHEN, CDR2 SYDVKM, per germline. The CDR3 region has the DNA TGTGCCAGCAGCAGGGTGGTCACTGAAGCTTTCTTT. Translation: CASSRVVTEAFF. Combining the CDR3 with reference TRBV28 and TRBJ1-1 gives the whole variable domain DVKVTQSSRYLVKRTGEKVFLECVQDMDHENMFWYRQDPGLGLRLIYFSYDVKMKEKGDIPEGYSVSREKKERFSLILESASTNQTSMYLCASSRVVTEAFFGQGTRLTVV.

This chain links TRBV10-3 with TRBJ1-1; TRBD1 might be the D (5 bases). The CDR3 consists of 13 residues. Germline CDR1 is ENHRY and CDR2 is SYGVKD. Between the trimmed V and J ends, which lost 8 bases and 5 bases, there was a span of 15 bases. The chain's CDR3 is CAIEADDRTEAFF. In DNA, the CDR3 is TGTGCCATCGAGGCGGACGACAGAACTGAAGCTTTCTTT.

V gene TRBV5-6 combines with J gene TRBJ2-1; 14 nucleotides line up with TRBD2. Losses at the gene ends were 1 base for V and 12 bases for J; bases not matched to a gene: 6. This CDR3 comprises 15 residues. Germline V lookup: CDR1 SGHDT, CDR2 YYEEEE. The CDR3 DNA sequence: TGTGCCAGCAGCTTGAGGACTAGCGGGAGGTACGGGCAGTTCTTC. It specifies CASSLRTSGRYGQFF.

The chain joins TRBV4-1 to TRBJ1-2, with D possibly matching TRBD1 (6 bases). Germline V gene sequence: CDR1 MGHRA, CDR2 YSYEKL. V lost 3 bases and J 1 base, leaving 12 bases between the germline ends. CDR3 length equals 15 residues. The CDR3 region is CASSQGTTVNYGYTF. DNA for the CDR3: TGCGCCAGCAGCCAGGGGACAACTGTTAACTATGGCTACACCTTC.

This clone has only one observation. The chain uses TRBV7-8 and TRBJ2-2; D is possibly TRBD2 (5 bases). V was shortened by 3 bases and J by 4 bases, with 15 bases between the two germline ends. This CDR3 has 16 amino acids. Germline assignment: CDR1 SGHVS and CDR2 FQNEAQ. The CDR3 sequence is CASSLVNSGSTGELFF. DNA of the CDR3: TGTGCCAGCAGCTTGGTGAATAGTGGGAGCACCGGGGAGCTGTTTTTT.

This chain links TRBV30 with TRBJ2-1; TRBD1 agrees at 11 bases. Germline loops: CDR1 GTSNPN, CDR2 SVGIG (reference sequence). V lost 2 bases and J lost 4; bases outside the gene matches: 7. The length of the CDR3 is 16 residues. The CDR3 nucleotides are TGTGCCTGGAGTAGAGGACAGGGGGCGAGGTACAATGAGCAGTTCTTC. This encodes CAWSRGQGARYNEQFF.

The rearrangement uses TRBV7-9 and TRBJ2-3, with TRBD1 matching over 8 bases. Germline trimming cut 3 bases from V and 2 bases from J; bases unmatched to any gene: 7. CDR1 and CDR2 from the germline V gene are SEHNR and FQNEAQ (reference sequence). CDR3 length: 16 residues. The CDR3 here is CASSLDDRGYTDTQYF. The CDR3 DNA is TGTGCCAGCAGCTTGGATGACAGGGGTTACACAGATACGCAGTATTTT.

This clone was seen only once. The chain carries TRBV29-1 and TRBJ1-2, with TRBD1 identical over 10 bases. The CDR3 totals 13 residues. Germline V CDR1 and CDR2: SQVTM, ANQGSEA. Germline trimming cut 4 bases from V and 3 bases from J; bases unmatched to any gene: 2. The CDR3 coding sequence is TGCAGCGTTGTCGGGACAGGGGACTATGGCTACACCTTC. It translates to CSVVGTGDYGYTF.

The J gene is TRBJ2-1, the V gene TRBV11-2; 13 bases align to TRBD2. V shed 2 bases, J shed 7 bases, and the junction held 8 bases outside the gene matches. Per germline, CDR1 SGHAT and CDR2 FQNNGV. The CDR3 totals 17 residues. The CDR3 bases are TGTGCCAGCAGCTTACAACTAGCGGGAGGGCCGAGGAATGAGCAGTTCTTC. This gives the protein CASSLQLAGGPRNEQFF.

As to this clone: A read error may produce the germline difference seen at one junction end. This chain uses TRBV4-3 with TRBJ2-1; the match to TRBD2 covers 15 bases. There are 13 residues in the CDR3. Germline V CDR1 and CDR2: LGHNA, YSLEER. The DNA of the CDR3 is TGCGCCAGCAGCCTGGGACTAGCGGGAGGCCCGATCTTC. Protein: CASSLGLAGGPIF.

The chain joins TRBV28 to TRBJ1-2, with 8 bases fitting TRBD1. Germline V CDR1 and CDR2: MDHEN, SYDVKM. After removal of 5 bases from V and 8 bases from J, the junction contained 16 bases not matched to a gene. CDR3 length equals 16 residues. The CDR3 loop reads CASSGTFGQGRGGYTF. The CDR3 coding sequence is TGTGCCAGCAGTGGTACGTTCGGACAGGGAAGGGGAGGCTACACCTTC.

This chain connects TRBV14 to TRBJ2-1, with 8 bases matching TRBD2. CDR1 is SGHDN, CDR2 FVKESK, per germline. This CDR3 is built from 13 residues. Trimming cost V 5 bases and J 7 bases; bases outside gene matches: 4. In nucleotides, the CDR3 is TGTGCCAGCAGCATAATAGCGGGGAATGAGCAGTTCTTC. This encodes CASSIIAGNEQFF.

This chain connects TRBV6-5 to TRBJ2-1; D is perhaps TRBD2 (7 bases). The CDR3 sequence is 15 residues long. Germline lookup yields CDR1 MNHEY and CDR2 SVGAGI. Deletions cut 6 bases from V and 6 bases from J, with 18 bases between. The CDR3 spells CASSQGGGPSNEQFF. The CDR3 DNA sequence: TGTGCCAGCAGCCAAGGGGGGGGTCCGAGCAATGAGCAGTTCTTC.

The chain combines TRBV6-6 with TRBJ2-1; maybe TRBD1 (7 bases). Germline V CDR1 and CDR2: MNHNY, SVGAGI (reference sequence). This CDR3 comprises 15 residues. With 0 bases removed from V and 7 bases from J, the gap between germline ends came to 13 bases. As DNA, the CDR3 is TGTGCCAGCAGTTACTCGGGTCAGGGGGGTAATGAGCAGTTCTTC. It encodes CASSYSGQGGNEQFF.

The genes are TRBV27 and TRBJ2-3, with TRBD2 matching 8 bases. J was trimmed by 6 bases and V by 2 bases; bases with no gene match: 7. CDR1 is MNHEY, CDR2 SMNVEV, per germline (reference sequence). This CDR3 region has 15 residues. The CDR3 here is CASSLRLAGVDTQYF. Written as DNA, the CDR3 is TGTGCCAGCAGTTTACGGCTAGCGGGCGTGGATACGCAGTATTTT.

The rearrangement uses TRBV21-1 and TRBJ2-5; the table's D gene call, TRBD2, was not cross checked with the DNA. TRBV21-1 is described as a pseudogene. This CDR3 region has 15 residues. The CDR3 loop reads CAGGARDGLSETQYF. The CDR3 region has the DNA TGTGCCGGGGGGGCCCGGGACGGCCTTAGTGAGACCCAGTACTTC.

This clone was counted between two and nine times. This rearrangement joins TRBV14 to TRBJ1-2; 7 bases are shared with TRBD1. CDR1 and CDR2 (germline): SGHDN, FVKESK. The V gene end was trimmed by 8 bases and the J gene end by 0 bases; junction bases not matched to a gene: 6. The CDR3 totals 14 residues. CDR3 coding DNA: TGTGCCAGCTCGATACAGGGGACTAACTATGGCTACACCTTC. Protein: CASSIQGTNYGYTF.

J is TRBJ2-2 and V is TRBV19; 7 bases are shared with TRBD2. The trim removed 1 base at V and 0 bases at J, leaving 2 bases unmatched. CDR3 length: 16 amino acids. In germline, CDR1 is LNHDA, CDR2 SQIVND (reference sequence). The CDR3 DNA reads as TGTGCCAGTAGTATAGTCGGGGGGTCGAACACCGGGGAGCTGTTTTTT. Translating gives CASSIVGGSNTGELFF.

V is TRBV6-5 and J is TRBJ1-2, with TRBD1 identical over 7 bases. Losses at the gene ends were 7 bases for V and 8 bases for J; bases not matched to a gene: 10. The CDR3 covers 13 residues. The germline gives CDR1 MNHEY, CDR2 SVGAGI. The CDR3 DNA is TGTGCCAGCACCTTAGACAGGGCTTACGGCTACACCTTC. The encoded protein is CASTLDRAYGYTF.

This clone was found a few times. The rearrangement uses TRBV5-1 and TRBJ2-2; 7 nucleotides line up with TRBD1. The CDR3 runs to 14 residues. The germline V gene encodes CDR1 SGHRS and CDR2 YFSETQ. Trimming removed 4 bases from V and 3 bases from J; junction bases left unmatched: 3. In DNA form, the CDR3 reads TGCGCCAGCAGCCCACAGGGGTACACCGGGGAGCTGTTTTTT. As protein: CASSPQGYTGELFF.

The rearrangement links TRBV5-4 to TRBJ2-5; 10 nucleotides agree with TRBD2. Germline CDR1 and CDR2: SGHNT and YYREEE (reference sequence). V dropped 4 bases and J dropped 4; count of bases not matched to a gene: 10. This CDR3 has 16 residues. The CDR3 DNA is TGTGCCAGCAGCCCTGCTAGCGGGAGATCGGTAGAGACCCAGTACTTC. It translates to CASSPASGRSVETQYF.